This entry concerns a single T cell receptor (beta chain). TCRdb's copy holds only in-frame clones and misses some; the assay was immunoSEQ multiplex PCR. The sample has a few hundred thousand clones, about 85% seen once. The CDR3 loop spans 11 amino acids. Deletions cut 6 bases from V and 6 bases from J, with 9 bases between. CDR1 is MDHEN, CDR2 SYDVKM, per germline. The source of the sample is a study of blood T cell repertoires in COVID-19. The sample was peripheral blood. This sequence originates from a woman younger than 30 with acute or convalescent COVID-19. This sequence joins TRBV28 and TRBJ2-7; TRBD1 might be the D (6 bases). The CDR3, as DNA: TGTGCCAGCAGCCCCAGGGGCGAGCAGTACTTC. Translated, it gives CASSPRGEQYF.